The T cell receptor beta chain described here comes from a study of blood T cell repertoires in COVID-19 (dated by TCRdb to about 2020). Notes on the research overall: Samples from collaborators originated in the United States, Italy and Spain and spanned both the acute and convalescent phases of COVID-19. The material from the prospective study consisted of cDNA or gDNA derived from T cells, B-cell-depleted T cells, or PBMCs. The dataset comprised deeply sampled blood TCRbeta repertoires from subjects exposed to, actively infected with, or recovered from COVID-19. A freely available public database, intended as a resource for researchers studying the immune response to SARS-CoV-2, is where the repertoires were released. Samples were obtained from the ongoing ImmuneRACE study (first 160 participants) and from over a thousand subjects provided by 6 global collaborators. Nearly every sample came with metadata listing a de-identified subject ID, COVID-19 status, age in years and sex. Where HLA class I and class II types were available, the types were taken from metadata supplied by the sample provider, not from assay-based typing. Overall study results and their limits: How much clinical and demographic metadata was included differed by source and by participant, and the metadata was provided uncurated.

Via the germline V gene (reference sequence), CDR1 is LNHDA and CDR2 SQIVND. The CDR3 numbers 15 residues from cysteine through phenylalanine. Left in the record is the CDR3 DNA by itself, 45 bases read in frame from the first base. V is pared back by 5 bases and J by 2 bases, with 12 bases lying between the germline termini. The immunoSEQ Assay, a bias-controlled multiplex PCR, was used to amplify TCRbeta CDR3 regions from genomic DNA. The paper's processing steps were these. The number of nucleated cells in each sample was estimated by amplification of reference gene primers within the assay. To quantify the absolute abundance of each unique TCRbeta CDR3 rearrangement, sequence reads were collapsed and filtered. Productive Simpson clonality was computed per sample as the square root of Simpson's diversity index over productive rearrangements. In its TCRdb copy, this immuneACCESS table keeps in-frame sequences only and misses some clones. Where compared with another copy, unresolved V genes explain less than half of these, and the others have no known cause. D and trimming were read from the DNA, whereas the V and J calls and clone size are those reported in that table. Across this sample there are approximately 150,000 clones, with over 75% seen only once. The top ten constitute roughly 1.4% of the sample.

The collaborating institutions used their own protocols to collect whole blood in K2EDTA tubes. Collaborator samples were shipped for TCRbeta analysis as frozen whole blood, isolated PBMCs, or DNA extracted from either sample type. This clone came up once. What this receptor recognizes is not known. Per-base quality was not reported, and no clone a single base away is much larger than it. The sequence is built from TRBV19 and TRBJ2-2; the D gene is perhaps TRBD2, from 6 matching bases. What was sequenced was peripheral blood. The clonotype comes from a human donor in a cohort sampled during active COVID-19. CDR3 protein: CASSERGDNTGELFF. The DNA sequence is as follows: TGTGCCAGTAGTGAGCGCGGGGATAACACCGGGGAGCTGTTTTTT. Supplemented by the reference TRBV19 and TRBJ2-2 proteins around the CDR3, the complete variable domain is DGGITQSPKYLFRKEGQNVTLSCEQNLNHDAMYWYRQDPGQGLRLIYYSQIVNDFQKGDIAEGYSVSREKKESFPLTVTSAQKNPTAFYLCASSERGDNTGELFFGEGSRLTVL.